The entry below gives a single T cell receptor (beta chain) sequence along with its context. The data are from a study of blood T cell repertoires in COVID-19. As for the study in general: Collection of acute and convalescent COVID-19 samples took place in the United States, Italy and Spain. The cDNA or gDNA used as material had been derived from T cells, B-cell-depleted T cells, or PBMCs.

The CDR3 extends over 14 amino acids. CDR1 is KGHSH, CDR2 LQKENI, per germline. Deletions cut 4 bases from V and 0 bases from J, with 6 bases between. Only in-frame clones appear in the TCRdb table, and some are missing; sequencing was by immunoSEQ multiplex PCR. The data show 250,000 to 300,000 clones, with approximately 90% seen just once and 3.6% held by the top ten. The sequenced sample consisted of peripheral blood. The sequence was collected from a man younger than 35 with active or convalescent COVID-19. The J gene is TRBJ1-4, the V gene TRBV18; D remains ambiguous. Written as DNA, the CDR3 is TGTGCCAGCTCACACACCTCAACTAATGAAAAACTGTTTTTT. Translation gives CASSHTSTNEKLFF.